Listed here is a single T cell receptor beta chain. Its antigen is still unknown. No much larger clone is present one base from it, and per-base qualities are unavailable. The library was built by means of the immunoSEQ multiplex PCR assay. TCRdb stores this immuneACCESS table with in-frame sequences only. Part of the clones is absent; in the studies checked, under half of the shortfall reflects unresolved V genes, and no reason is known for the rest. The sample table records 130,000 or so clones; over 75% of these occur just once. The ten largest account for roughly 3.4% of the sample. These data originate in a study of control samples from healthy donors and cancer patients (dated by TCRdb to 2020 to 2021). The junction shows trimming of 6 bases on V and 7 bases on J, and the gene matches do not reach 7 bases of it. The cysteine opens and the phenylalanine closes a CDR3 of 15 amino acids. CDR3 DNA only is kept here, 45 bases in frame from base 1. The germline V gene specifies MNHEY as CDR1 and SVGEGT as CDR2.

The sequence is built from TRBV6-2 or TRBV6-3 and TRBJ1-5; 12 junctional bases match TRBD1. The TCR originated in a man in his forties or fifties in good health. The source material was blood. This receptor carries the CDR3 CASSSPGQGAQPQHF. The DNA sequence is as follows: TGTGCCAGCAGCTCACCGGGACAGGGGGCACAGCCCCAGCATTTT.